The 11 T cell receptor beta chains below all came from one sample that was sequenced in a study of T cell responses to AZD1222 COVID-19 vaccine. The data were produced by immunoSEQ multiplex PCR, yet TCRdb's version contains in-frame clones alone and is incomplete. Of roughly 120,000 clones in the sample, 80% to 90% are singletons; the top ten hold roughly 4%. The sample was peripheral blood, taken on day 0 of MenACWY control vaccination. The receptors were gathered from an adult in good health.

This chain uses TRBV20-1 with TRBJ2-2; 7 nucleotides agree with TRBD1. With V trimmed by 3 bases and J by 2 bases, 3 bases remained unmatched. Germline CDR1 reads DFQATT; CDR2 reads SNEGSKA (reference sequence). The CDR3 is made up of 14 amino acids. The CDR3 is CSASGQVNTGELFF. CDR3 bases: TGCAGTGCTAGTGGACAGGTCAACACCGGGGAGCTGTTTTTT.

A few counts support this clone. The chain is built from TRBV30 and TRBJ2-7; a possible D gene is TRBD2 (5 bases). Between the trimmed V and J ends, which lost 4 bases and 2 bases, there was a span of 12 bases. The CDR3 length is 13 residues. Germline V gives CDR1 GTSNPN, CDR2 SVGIG (reference sequence). In DNA, the CDR3 is TGTGCCTGGAATGGAGGATCCCCCTACGAGCAGTACTTC. Translated: CAWNGGSPYEQYF.

This rearrangement joins TRBV4-3 to TRBJ1-3; D unclear. CDR3 length equals 16 residues. Trimming left V 2 bases short and J 0 bases short, with 11 bases between. CDR1 and CDR2 (germline): LGHNA, YSLEER. The CDR3 nucleotides are TGCGCCAGCAGCCAAAAGTGGGCGGACTCTGGAAACACCATATATTTT. Translating it yields CASSQKWADSGNTIYF.

This chain's CDR3 is CASSLRGGPEPEAFF. As DNA, the CDR3 is TGTGCCAGCAGCTTACGCGGAGGACCGGAACCTGAAGCTTTCTTT. This chain links TRBV7-2 with TRBJ1-1; D is uncertain. Germline loops: CDR1 SGHTA, CDR2 FQGNSA. The V end lost 2 bases, the J end lost 6 bases, and 16 bases lay between the germline ends. The CDR3 contains 15 residues.

This chain connects TRBV28 to TRBJ2-7; D might be TRBD1 or TRBD2, each matching 5 bases. The CDR3 is 16 residues long. Germline values: CDR1 MDHEN, CDR2 SYDVKM. V lost 2 bases and J lost 3, with 17 bases in between. The CDR3 loop reads CASSLGPGTLGYEQYF. In nucleotides, the CDR3 is TGTGCCAGCAGTTTAGGCCCAGGGACCCTTGGCTACGAGCAGTACTTC.

This clone was seen more than once but under ten times. V is TRBV29-1 and J is TRBJ2-2; D remains unclear. Trimming shortened V by 6 bases and J by 3 bases, and 14 bases separated the two germline ends. Germline V gene data show CDR1 as SQVTM and CDR2 as ANQGSEA. The CDR3 is made up of 14 amino acids. CDR3 DNA sequence: TGCAGCGTCCCTAGGTGGAGTTACACCGGGGAGCTGTTTTTT. Encoded protein: CSVPRWSYTGELFF.

This chain links TRBV28 with TRBJ2-7, with no clear D. The CDR3 consists of 13 residues. V was pared by 6 bases and J by 5 bases, with 14 bases between. The V gene's germline CDR1 is MDHEN and CDR2 SYDVKM. The CDR3 region has the DNA TGTGCCAGCAGCCCCTCAAGTTACAACGAGCAGTACTTC. Encoded protein: CASSPSSYNEQYF.

The V call is TRBV9, the J call TRBJ1-3; D is unresolved. Trimming took 0 bases from V and 6 from J, leaving 7 bases between them. Germline lookup yields CDR1 SGDLS and CDR2 YYNGEE. The CDR3 is 13 amino acids. CDR3 loop: CASSVGQKNTIYF. CDR3 coding DNA: TGTGCCAGCAGCGTAGGTCAGAAAAACACCATATATTTT.

This clone came up a few times. The chain recombines TRBV23-1 with TRBJ1-2; D is unresolved. TRBV23-1 carries the ORF label, with uncertain function. The CDR3 covers 18 residues. V gave up 0 bases and J gave up 7 bases, with 24 bases separating them. The CDR3 sequence: CASSQSTMATTRSGGYTF. CDR3 in DNA: TGCGCCAGCAGTCAATCGACAATGGCCACCACGAGGTCTGGTGGCTACACCTTC.

The chain has TRBV10-2 and TRBJ2-7; 9 nucleotides align to TRBD2. Germline CDR1 and CDR2: WSHSY and SAAADI. The V and J ends lost 8 bases and 5 bases, in that order; junction bases with no gene match: 7. This CDR3 is 13 amino acids long. The CDR3 loop is CASYVAGGDEQYF. The CDR3 DNA follows: TGCGCCAGCTATGTGGCGGGGGGGGACGAGCAGTACTTC.

The CDR3 DNA reads TGTGCCAGCAGCCAGACTAGCGGGGGGCCCACCTACGAGCAGTACTTC. Translating gives CASSQTSGGPTYEQYF. The genes are TRBV3-1 (or the pseudogene TRBV3-2) and TRBJ2-7, with 13 bases matching TRBD2. CDR1 is LGHDT, CDR2 YNNKEL, per germline (reference sequence). Germline trimming cut 3 bases from V and 2 bases from J; bases unmatched to any gene: 4. This CDR3 spans 16 amino acids.